The 7 T cell receptor beta chains reported below all come from one sample, sequenced in a study of blood T cell repertoires in COVID-19. The protocol was immunoSEQ multiplex PCR, while the TCRdb copy is restricted to in-frame clones and leaves out a portion. This table has under 120,000 clones, roughly 84% appearing once. The sample was peripheral blood. The receptors shown here come from a human donor in a cohort sampled during active COVID-19.

V is TRBV27 and J is TRBJ1-2; D unresolved. Germline V gives CDR1 MNHEY, CDR2 SMNVEV (reference sequence). The V and J ends lost 3 bases and 2 bases respectively, with 16 bases between them. CDR3 length equals 16 residues. CDR3 sequence reads: CASSFGHPRINYGYTF. The CDR3 DNA is TGTGCCAGCAGTTTTGGCCATCCCAGGATCAACTATGGCTACACCTTC.

The chain has TRBV7-2 and TRBJ2-1, with 14 positions matching TRBD2. CDR3 size: 15 residues. Losses at the gene ends were 4 bases for V and 7 bases for J; bases not matched to a gene: 3. Germline CDR1 and CDR2: SGHTA and FQGNSA. CDR3 bases: TGTGCCAGCAGCTCCCGACTAGCGGGAGGGAATGAGCAGTTCTTC. Translated: CASSSRLAGGNEQFF.

This chain joins TRBV28 and TRBJ2-2; 12 bases fit TRBD2. V lost 6 bases, J lost 5 bases, and 10 bases stayed unmatched. The CDR3 covers 17 residues. Germline V gives CDR1 MDHEN, CDR2 SYDVKM. The CDR3 spells CASSLLAGGGKTGELFF. DNA for the CDR3: TGTGCCAGCAGCCTACTAGCGGGAGGAGGTAAAACCGGGGAGCTGTTTTTT.

This chain links TRBV6-5 with TRBJ1-4, with TRBD1 as a possible D gene (5 bases). The CDR3 covers 15 residues. The germline V and J ends were trimmed by 6 bases and 8 bases, with 19 bases remaining between them. Germline V lookup: CDR1 MNHEY, CDR2 SVGAGI. The CDR3 sequence is CASSRTGFLNEKLFF. The CDR3 nucleotides read TGTGCCAGCAGCCGAACAGGCTTCTTAAACGAAAAACTGTTTTTT.

The chain uses TRBV20-1 and TRBJ2-5, with D tentatively TRBD2 (5 bases). Germline loops: CDR1 DFQATT, CDR2 SNEGSKA (reference sequence). Trimming took 7 bases from V and 4 from J, leaving 10 bases between them. This CDR3 has 11 residues. The CDR3 protein is CSVGGRETQYF. The DNA of the CDR3 is TGCAGTGTTGGAGGTCGAGAGACCCAGTACTTC.

V is TRBV10-3 and J is TRBJ1-1; a weak D match, TRBD1 (6 bases). The germline V gene has CDR1 ENHRY and CDR2 SYGVKD. CDR3 size: 15 residues. Trimming pared 4 bases from V and 1 base from J, leaving 13 bases between. Here the CDR3 reads CAISVRQVENTEAFF. CDR3 in DNA: TGTGCCATCAGTGTGAGACAGGTGGAGAACACTGAAGCTTTCTTT.

The chain joins TRBV5-5 to TRBJ2-2, with D possibly being TRBD1 (6 bases). Germline V gives CDR1 SGHKS, CDR2 YYEKEE (reference sequence). The CDR3 consists of 17 residues. V dropped 0 bases and J dropped 0 bases, with 12 bases sitting between them. This CDR3 reads CASSLVGQTPNTGELFF. The DNA of the CDR3 is TGTGCCAGCAGCTTGGTCGGACAGACCCCGAACACCGGGGAGCTGTTTTTT.